Below, 31 T cell receptor beta chains from the same sample are listed, as sequenced in a study of T cell clones after liver transplantation. Repertoires were generated with immunoSEQ multiplex PCR, while TCRdb's copy carries only in-frame clones and drops some. The sample comprises about 74,000 clones, roughly 80% of which are singletons, and approximately 0.6% rests with the top ten. This specimen consisted of CD4+ T cells from blood, obtained before liver transplant. These receptors came from a human donor who received a liver transplant.

V and J are TRBV29-1 and TRBJ2-5, with 7 bases fitting TRBD2. Germline V CDR1 and CDR2: SQVTM, ANQGSEA. The CDR3 totals 12 residues. V shed 4 bases and J 5 bases; nucleotides not matched to a gene: 4. CDR3 residues: CSVGRESETQYF. CDR3 DNA: TGCAGCGTTGGGCGGGAGTCCGAGACCCAGTACTTC.

This rearrangement joins TRBV5-1 to TRBJ2-3; no clear D. V was trimmed by 3 bases and J by 8 bases, leaving 13 bases between them. The CDR3 runs to 13 residues. Germline CDR1 SGHRS, CDR2 YFSETQ. The CDR3 DNA sequence: TGCGCCAGCAGCTCCCCCACTTGGGGTACGCAGTATTTT. It codes for CASSSPTWGTQYF.

J is TRBJ2-1 and V is TRBV11-3, with TRBD2 identical over 16 bases. CDR1 is SGHNT and CDR2 is YENEEA in the germline V gene. The V gene end was trimmed by 6 bases and the J gene end by 6 bases; junction bases not matched to a gene: 5. This CDR3 has 16 residues. DNA for the CDR3: TGTGCCAGCAGTTCGGGACTAGCGGGAGGGGGCAATGAGCAGTTCTTC. It translates to CASSSGLAGGGNEQFF.

This clone was counted a few times. The rearrangement links TRBV28 to TRBJ2-7; 11 bases map to TRBD2. Germline CDR1 and CDR2: MDHEN and SYDVKM. The CDR3 contains 16 residues. Unmatched junction bases numbered 7, after V lost 3 bases and J lost 3 bases. As DNA, the CDR3 is TGTGCCAGCAGTTTCCAAACCGGGACTAGCGGCTACGAGCAGTACTTC. It translates to CASSFQTGTSGYEQYF.

This chain connects TRBV6-1 to TRBJ2-7; the match to TRBD1 covers 7 bases. Trimming removed 0 bases from V and 1 base from J; junction bases left unmatched: 3. Germline lookup yields CDR1 MNHNS and CDR2 SASEGT. This CDR3 region has 15 residues. The CDR3 is CASSEARGPSYEQYF. In DNA form, the CDR3 reads TGTGCCAGCAGTGAAGCGAGGGGGCCATCCTACGAGCAGTACTTC.

For this clone: A single base separates this from a much larger clone, so it may be a read error. The CDR3 carries no conserved terminal phenylalanine or tryptophan, so it likely arises from a read error. The DNA is left out, because the CDR3 cannot be placed on it with certainty; the CDR3 is given as TCRdb lists it. The chain employs TRBV7-5 and TRBJ1-1. TRBV7-5 is shown as a pseudogene. With termini counted, the CDR3 has 12 amino acids. CDR3 in amino acids: CASSLRTTEAFS.

In its sample, this clone is medium-sized. The CDR3 sequence: CASSPLNRDGYGYTF. CDR3 nucleotide sequence: TGTGCCAGCAGTCCCCTCAACAGGGATGGCTATGGCTACACCTTC. The chain joins TRBV7-9 to TRBJ1-2; a possible D gene is TRBD1 (6 bases). The CDR3 contains 15 residues. With 6 bases removed from V and 4 bases from J, the gap between germline ends came to 18 bases. From germline, CDR1 is SEHNR and CDR2 FQNEAQ (reference sequence).

This clone was picked up one time. This rearrangement joins TRBV4-1 to TRBJ2-3; D is perhaps TRBD1 or TRBD2 (6 bases each). The CDR3 runs to 13 residues. V was cut by 8 bases and J by 6 bases, with 15 bases left in between. CDR1 is MGHRA, CDR2 YSYEKL, per germline. The CDR3 sequence is CASGYLGGDTQYF. CDR3 DNA sequence: TGCGCCAGCGGATACCTAGGGGGGGATACGCAGTATTTT.

The chain is built from TRBV19 and TRBJ2-1; 10 bases match TRBD2. V was pared by 0 bases and J by 7 bases, with 6 bases of the junction left unmatched. CDR1 and CDR2 (germline): LNHDA, SQIVND (reference sequence). This CDR3 is 16 amino acids long. The CDR3 bases are TGTGCCAGTAGTATAGAGGCAGCGGGAGGGAGGAATGAGCAGTTCTTC. It translates to CASSIEAAGGRNEQFF.

This sequence joins TRBV7-2 and TRBJ2-3; D gene unclear. CDR1 is SGHTA and CDR2 is FQGNSA in the germline V gene. V lost 2 bases, J lost 0 bases, and 6 bases lay in between. The CDR3 runs 14 residues. CDR3 region: CASSLITSTDTQYF. The CDR3 bases are TGTGCCAGCAGCTTAATAACTAGCACAGATACGCAGTATTTT.

This rearrangement joins TRBV7-2 to TRBJ1-1, with a possible D match to TRBD1 (5 bases). Germline CDR1 SGHTA, CDR2 FQGNSA. This CDR3 contains 14 residues. V was cut by 7 bases and J by 11 bases, with 23 bases left in between. CDR3 coding DNA: TGTGCCAGCAATCTATACCGGGACTCTGGACGGGCTTTCTTT. Translation gives CASNLYRDSGRAFF.

The V call is TRBV30, the J call TRBJ2-3, with TRBD2 matching over 7 bases. V dropped 1 base and J dropped 5; count of bases not matched to a gene: 3. CDR1 is GTSNPN and CDR2 is SVGIG in the germline V gene (reference sequence). CDR3 length: 13 residues. CDR3 coding DNA: TGTGCCTGGAGTGCGGGAGGCATAGATACGCAGTATTTT. It specifies CAWSAGGIDTQYF.

This clone is judged medium-sized. The chain employs TRBV19 and TRBJ2-7; D remains unclear. The CDR3 extends over 14 amino acids. CDR1 is LNHDA and CDR2 is SQIVND in the germline V gene (reference sequence). Trimming took 3 bases from V and 3 from J, leaving 12 bases between them. This CDR3 reads CASSIEGYGYEQYF. The DNA of the CDR3 is TGTGCCAGTAGTATTGAAGGATACGGCTACGAGCAGTACTTC.

This clone was seen a few times. The chain joins TRBV7-9 to TRBJ2-3, with D uncertain. V was pared by 2 bases and J by 4 bases, with 1 base between. The CDR3 extends over 11 amino acids. Per the germline V gene, CDR1 is SEHNR and CDR2 is FQNEAQ (reference sequence). DNA for the CDR3: TGTGCCAGCAGCTTATCAGATACGCAGTATTTT. Its translation: CASSLSDTQYF.

The chain combines TRBV10-2 with TRBJ2-7, with D perhaps TRBD1 (5 bases). In germline, CDR1 is WSHSY, CDR2 SAAADI. With 8 bases removed from V and 2 bases from J, the gap between germline ends came to 13 bases. This CDR3 has 13 residues. The CDR3 DNA reads TGCGCCAGCGGCACACAGGCGACCTACGAGCAGTACTTC. The encoded protein is CASGTQATYEQYF.

The chain recombines TRBV6-6 with TRBJ2-5; D gene uncertain. The germline V gene has CDR1 MNHNY and CDR2 SVGAGI (reference sequence). V lost 6 bases and J 1 base, leaving 12 bases between the germline ends. This CDR3 spans 14 amino acids. CDR3: CASRKQGRQETQYF. CDR3 DNA: TGTGCCAGCAGGAAACAAGGCCGCCAAGAGACCCAGTACTTC.

The rearrangement joins TRBV2 to TRBJ1-2, with D possibly matching TRBD1 (5 bases). Germline V gene lookup returns CDR1 SNHLY and CDR2 FYNNEI. Trimming cost V 3 bases and J 4 bases, with 6 bases left between them. The CDR3 is 12 residues long. The CDR3 is CASSEDIYGYTF. In nucleotides, the CDR3 is TGTGCCAGCAGTGAGGACATCTATGGCTACACCTTC.

The chain combines TRBV19 with TRBJ1-2; D not certain. Germline V gives CDR1 LNHDA, CDR2 SQIVND (reference sequence). Trimming took off 8 bases at V and 4 bases at J, with 8 bases between the two ends. The CDR3 spans 11 residues. The CDR3: CASQRFYGYTF. The CDR3 coding sequence is TGTGCCAGTCAGCGCTTCTATGGCTACACCTTC.

V and J are TRBV30 and TRBJ1-5; TRBD1 matches at 7 bases. V gave up 1 base and J gave up 4 bases; unmatched junction bases: 1. From germline, CDR1 is GTSNPN and CDR2 SVGIG (reference sequence). The CDR3 has 13 residues. The DNA for the CDR3 is TGTGCCTGGAGTGCGGGACAGAATCAGCCCCAGCATTTT. Translating it yields CAWSAGQNQPQHF.

This clone has a single count. V and J are TRBV9 and TRBJ1-2; 8 bases are shared with TRBD1. Per germline, CDR1 SGDLS and CDR2 YYNGEE. The CDR3 sequence is 13 residues long. The V gene end was trimmed by 4 bases and the J gene end by 4 bases; junction bases not matched to a gene: 3. CDR3 in DNA: TGTGCCAGCAGCTTCACAGGGGGCTATGGCTACACCTTC. Protein product: CASSFTGGYGYTF.

The chain uses TRBV7-6 and TRBJ2-7; 8 positions agree with TRBD1. The CDR3 totals 14 residues. The V gene's germline CDR1 is SGHVS and CDR2 FNYEAQ. V lost 4 bases to trimming and J lost 5 bases; unmatched junction nucleotides: 7. CDR3 sequence reads: CASSSGQGPHEQYF. CDR3 sequence (DNA): TGTGCCAGCAGCTCCGGACAGGGACCCCACGAGCAGTACTTC.

This clone was detected once. The J gene is TRBJ1-2, the V gene TRBV7-2, with 8 bases that match TRBD1. There are 15 residues in the CDR3. The germline gives CDR1 SGHTA, CDR2 FQGNSA. V was pared by 0 bases and J by 4 bases, with 4 bases of the junction left unmatched. Here the CDR3 DNA reads TGTGCCAGCAGCTTAGCCGGGACAGGACTCTATGGCTACACCTTC. This gives the protein CASSLAGTGLYGYTF.

J is TRBJ1-5 and V is TRBV19; 10 nucleotides align to TRBD1. Germline V gene sequence: CDR1 LNHDA, CDR2 SQIVND (reference sequence). V shed 8 bases, J shed 3 bases, and the junction held 7 bases outside the gene matches. The CDR3 is 15 amino acids. The CDR3 coding sequence is TGTGCCAGTGGGGACAGGGGACCATACAATCAGCCCCAGCATTTT. Protein sequence: CASGDRGPYNQPQHF. The whole variable domain, remainder taken from reference TRBV19 and TRBJ1-5, is DGGITQSPKYLFRKEGQNVTLSCEQNLNHDAMYWYRQDPGQGLRLIYYSQIVNDFQKGDIAEGYSVSREKKESFPLTVTSAQKNPTAFYLCASGDRGPYNQPQHFGDGTRLSIL.

The V call is TRBV4-1, the J call TRBJ1-1; no definite D call. Germline loops: CDR1 MGHRA, CDR2 YSYEKL. This CDR3 spans 14 amino acids. The V and J ends lost 4 bases and 2 bases respectively, with 11 bases between them. For the CDR3, the DNA is TGCGCCAGCAGCCGTAGTCAGGATAACACTGAAGCTTTCTTT. Its protein product is CASSRSQDNTEAFF.

The DNA of the CDR3 is TGTGCCAGCAGTTCCGGGACAGGGTCTGGCTACACCTTC. Protein: CASSSGTGSGYTF. The chain joins TRBV28 to TRBJ1-2; 9 bases are a match to TRBD1. The CDR3 is made up of 13 amino acids. Germline CDR1 and CDR2: MDHEN and SYDVKM. V shed 4 bases and J 7 bases; nucleotides not matched to a gene: 4.

The chain carries TRBV5-1 and TRBJ2-5; D call uncertain. CDR3 length: 14 residues. The V and J ends lost 0 bases and 4 bases respectively, with 10 bases between them. The germline V gene has CDR1 SGHRS and CDR2 YFSETQ. The CDR3 DNA sequence: TGCGCCAGCAGCTTGGCTCTGGGATCAGAGACCCAGTACTTC. Protein sequence: CASSLALGSETQYF.

This clone appeared once. The sample contains more than one DNA sequence encoding this CDR3. The chain employs TRBV18 and TRBJ2-1; TRBD2 agrees at 10 bases. Trimming took 2 bases from V and 5 from J; bases not matched to a gene: 3. Germline CDR1 KGHSH, CDR2 LQKENI. The CDR3 extends over 15 amino acids. The chain's CDR3 is CASSPGLAGDNEQFF. As DNA, the CDR3 is TGTGCCAGCTCACCAGGGCTAGCGGGAGACAATGAGCAGTTCTTC.

The chain carries TRBV19 and TRBJ1-5; TRBD1 might be the D (6 bases). Trimming removed 9 bases at V and 3 bases at J, with 15 bases between. This CDR3 region has 14 residues. CDR1 is LNHDA, CDR2 SQIVND, per germline (reference sequence). The CDR3 DNA follows: TGTGCCAGCAAGGGGGAAAGGGACAATCAGCCCCAGCATTTT. This translates into CASKGERDNQPQHF.

The chain is built from TRBV20-1 and TRBJ1-2; D is undetermined. V lost 4 bases to trimming and J lost 8 bases, with 11 bases between them. In germline, CDR1 is DFQATT, CDR2 SNEGSKA (reference sequence). CDR3 length: 11 amino acids. CDR3 sequence (DNA): TGCAGTGCTACGGACTCCCGGGGCTACACCTTC. Translation gives CSATDSRGYTF.

This clone was seen a few times. The gene calls are TRBV4-1 and TRBJ2-5; D unclear. Trimming removed 4 bases from V and 0 bases from J, with 6 bases in between. Germline-derived CDR1 and CDR2 are MGHRA and YSYEKL. The length of the CDR3 is 13 residues. The CDR3 protein is CASSRRYQETQYF. For the CDR3, the DNA is TGCGCCAGCAGCCGCAGGTACCAAGAGACCCAGTACTTC.

The gene calls are TRBV7-2 and TRBJ1-5, with 7 bases that match TRBD1. The CDR3 totals 15 residues. Germline CDR1 is SGHTA and CDR2 is FQGNSA. V lost 3 bases and J lost 4; bases outside the gene matches: 6. CDR3 region: CASSLETGVNQPQHF. Here the CDR3 DNA reads TGTGCCAGCAGCTTGGAAACAGGGGTGAATCAGCCCCAGCATTTT.